The next 2 T cell receptor beta chains were all read from a single sample in a study of CD8+ T cells in alopecia areata. Described treatment: oral pan-JAK inhibitor, 5-10 mg twice daily. Reverse transcribed after extraction, RNA yielded cDNA as the sequencing template. Using immunoSEQ multiplex PCR, the repertoire was profiled, and TCRdb retains in-frame clones only, with some absent. The sample lists some 200,000 clones, around 60% occurring once. This material consisted of CD4+ T cells sorted from blood, taken at week 4, from a patient treated with tofacitinib. The receptors shown here come from a human donor with alopecia areata.

This clone is a singleton in its sample. This chain links TRBV5-6 with TRBJ1-2; 8 nucleotides line up with TRBD1. Losses at the gene ends were 2 bases for V and 8 bases for J; bases not matched to a gene: 2. CDR3 size: 12 residues. Germline CDR1 SGHDT, CDR2 YYEEEE. The DNA of the CDR3 is TGTGCCAGCAGCTTTGACAGGGGAGGCTACACCTTC. Amino acid sequence: CASSFDRGGYTF.

This clone was seen only a few times. CDR3: CSVDSYNYGYTF. CDR3 DNA sequence: TGCAGCGTTGACAGCTATAACTATGGCTACACCTTC. V gene TRBV29-1 combines with J gene TRBJ1-2; D remains unclear. CDR3 length: 12 residues. Germline CDR1 is SQVTM and CDR2 is ANQGSEA. V was clipped by 3 bases and J by 1 base, with 6 bases between them.